This T cell receptor (beta chain) was sequenced for a study of cytomegalovirus exposure and HLA in healthy donors. Study context: One earlier analysis, a look at around 170 million T cells, found some 100 million unique TCR beta sequences.

Amplification used 60 Vbeta primers and 13 Jbeta primers. In the authors' workflow: Some 9.9 million shared chains were among around 80 million unique TCR beta chains counted in a later analysis. Profiling relied on immunoSEQ multiplex PCR, and the TCRdb table lists in-frame clones only, not all of them. That table gives V, J and clone size, and the DNA gave D and trimming. Among over 150,000 clones listed, 87% were seen once. Concerning this clone: The antigen is unknown.

Whole-study results and caveats: Fewer N-insertions (relative to the roughly 630-donor mean) were reportedly seen in an Asian-associated ancestry cluster in a later analysis.

Trimming took off 8 bases at V and 0 bases at J, with 10 bases between the two ends. CDR1 and CDR2 (germline): MDHEN, SYDVKM. This CDR3 spans 13 amino acids. The chain recombines TRBV28 with TRBJ1-2; D possibly corresponds to TRBD1 (5 bases). Specimen: PBMCs. The TCR originated in a woman aged 25 to 39 in good health and CMV-seronegative. CDR3 sequence (DNA): TGTGCCAGCGTGGCAGGGACTAACTATGGCTACACCTTC. The encoded protein is CASVAGTNYGYTF.